This TCR beta chain was captured by sequencing in a study of a mutant IDH1 vaccine in newly diagnosed glioma (dated by TCRdb to about 2021). For the study in its entirety: Patients received eight vaccinations in weeks 1, 3, 5, 7, 11, 15, 19 and 23, corresponding to visits V03 through V10. Vaccination was initiated 4-6 weeks after radiotherapy alone, or concurrently with temozolomide cycles in the chemotherapy-containing groups. Of the roughly 32 patients who were treated, around 60% were male and roughly 40% were female, and the mean age was approximately 40 years. Before enrollment, patients had received standard therapy of radiotherapy alone, temozolomide alone, or radiochemotherapy with temozolomide; most received the combination. Peripheral blood was drawn at six visits: V03 (baseline), V05, V07, V10, V12 and V13. For exploratory analyses, around 26 treated patients had longitudinal TCRB deep sequencing done wherever samples were available. On the study overall, not on this receptor specifically: According to the authors, sample limitations meant that analyses of patient blood samples could not be reproduced. PBMC samples for TCRB deep sequencing were selected based on availability. Across multiple MHC alleles, vaccine-induced immune responses were seen in 90% to 95% of patients. Pseudoprogression appeared unrelated to alterations in the top peripheral T cell clonotypes detected by TCRB sequencing.

Library generation was performed with the immunoSEQ multiplex PCR assay. Following the manufacturer's protocol, the hsTCRB Kit was used to amplify rearranged TCR beta chain sequences. Sequencing of TCRB libraries was carried out on an Illumina MiSeq. The original methods were these. The kit vendor's proprietary platform handled demultiplexing, trimming and gene mapping. Held by TCRdb, this immuneACCESS table contains in-frame sequences only and omits some clones. Under half of the omission traces to an unresolved V gene where checked; the cause of the rest is unknown. The V and J calls and the clone size are those of that table, but D and trimming were determined from the DNA. The sample table lists about 22,000 clones, roughly 91% of them with a count of one. The top ten hold around 5.4% of the sample. The sample's time point label is to be understood as: week 11, during vaccination. Each vaccine dose, consisting of 300 ug of a 20-mer mutant IDH1 peptide in Montanide, was administered subcutaneously with topical imiquimod. The donors had newly diagnosed IDH1-mutant astrocytomas of WHO grade 3 or 4 that showed loss of nuclear ATRX. The samples were drawn from NOA16, a multicentre, single-arm, open-label phase I trial in Germany that tested a mutant IDH1 peptide vaccine in humans for the first time. Genomic DNA for TCRB sequencing was extracted from EDTA blood using the DNeasy Blood and Tissue Kit.

A note on this clone: Its antigen is still unknown. No base quality information exists; no much larger clone differs at one position.

The CDR3 goes from the cysteine to the phenylalanine over 15 residues. Solely the CDR3 DNA is kept, with 45 bases framed from the first base. CDR1 SGHTA and CDR2 FQGNSA were looked up in the germline V gene. The V and J ends are trimmed by 0 bases and 5 bases, leaving 8 bases between them. The receptor's source is a middle-aged woman with glioma. The chain is assembled from TRBV7-2 and TRBJ1-6; no D gene call is confident. Here the sequenced sample was PBMCs, taken from a glioma patient whose treatment included an IDH1 peptide vaccine. Here the CDR3 is given as CASSLAPSNNSPLHF. The sequenced DNA is TGTGCCAGCAGCTTAGCCCCCTCTAATAATTCACCCCTCCACTTT.